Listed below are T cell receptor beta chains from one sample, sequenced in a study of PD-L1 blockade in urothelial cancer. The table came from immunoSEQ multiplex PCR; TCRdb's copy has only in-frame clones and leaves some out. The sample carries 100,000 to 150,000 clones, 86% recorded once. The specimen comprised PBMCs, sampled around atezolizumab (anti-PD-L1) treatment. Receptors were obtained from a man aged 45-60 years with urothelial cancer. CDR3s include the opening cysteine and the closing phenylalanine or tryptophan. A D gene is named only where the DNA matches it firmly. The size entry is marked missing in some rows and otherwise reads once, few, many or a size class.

TGTGCCAGCAGTGGGACGTCGGACAGGGGATTTGAAGCTTTCTTT CASSGTSDRGFEAFF NA TRBJ1-1 15 TRBD1 TRBV6-6
TGCGCCAGCAGCTTGGCCGTTACTGATGAAAAACTGTTTTTT CASSLAVTDEKLFF NA TRBJ1-4 14 NA TRBV5-1
TGTGCCAGCAGCGTACTAGCGGGGAGCTCCTACAATGAGCAGTTCTTC CASSVLAGSSYNEQFF NA TRBJ2-1 16 TRBD2 TRBV9
TGTGCCAGCAGCGTAGAGAGTAACACTGAAGCTTTCTTT CASSVESNTEAFF NA TRBJ1-1 13 NA TRBV9
TGTGCCAGCAGTGGGGTTCAGGGGAAGGTTGAAGCTTTCTTT CASSGVQGKVEAFF once TRBJ1-1 14 NA TRBV6-5
TGTGCCAGCAGCCACAGGGAGAGGTACTCCTATGAGCAGTTCTTC CASSHRERYSYEQFF NA TRBJ2-1 15 NA TRBV5-5
TGTGCCAGCAGCGGGCCTAGGACACCGGGAAACACCATATATTTT CASSGPRTPGNTIYF NA TRBJ1-3 15 NA TRBV9
TGTGCCTGGAGTGGACTAGCGGGAGCCGGTCGGCTCGGGGAGCTGTTTTTT CAWSGLAGAGRLGELFF NA TRBJ2-2 17 TRBD2 TRBV30
TGTGCCAGCTCACCCTGGGACAGTCTTATGAACACTGAAGCTTTCTTT CASSPWDSLMNTEAFF NA TRBJ1-1 16 TRBD1 TRBV18
TGTGCCAGCAGCGTAGATGACGGGAGGCCCTCTGGGGCCAACGTCCTGACTTTC CASSVDDGRPSGANVLTF NA TRBJ2-6 18 TRBD2 TRBV9
TGCGCCAGCGCCCCGGGGAATTCAGTGGAGACCCAGTACTTC CASAPGNSVETQYF NA TRBJ2-5 14 NA TRBV5-1
TGTGCCAGCAGTTACGGGGGGGGGACCCAAGAGACCCAGTACTTC CASSYGGGTQETQYF NA TRBJ2-5 15 TRBD2 TRBV6-5
TGTGCCAGCAGTTACACCACAGGGAATAATTCACCCCTCCACTTT CASSYTTGNNSPLHF few TRBJ1-6 15 NA TRBV6-5
TGTGCCAGCAGTTTGGTTAGCGGGAGTATCAATGAGCAGTTCTTC CASSLVSGSINEQFF NA TRBJ2-1 15 TRBD2 TRBV28
TGCGCCAGCAGCCTCCCTAGCGGATCCTACGAGCAGTACTTC CASSLPSGSYEQYF once TRBJ2-7 14 TRBD2 TRBV4-1
TGTGCCAGCAGTGTTCAGCGGCACAGAAGCTCTGGGGCCAACGTCCTGACTTTC CASSVQRHRSSGANVLTF NA TRBJ2-6 18 NA TRBV2
TGTGCCAGCACCGGCGGACTAGGGAATTACAATGAGCAGTTCTTC CASTGGLGNYNEQFF few TRBJ2-1 15 TRBD2 TRBV6-1
TGTGCCACCCTGCAGGGGGCCCACAATGAGCAGTTCTTC CATLQGAHNEQFF NA TRBJ2-1 13 TRBD1 TRBV28
TGTGCCAGCACCACGACTAGTGACGCTGAGCAGTTCTTC CASTTTSDAEQFF once TRBJ2-1 13 NA TRBV7-8
TGTGCCAGTAGTATTTACAGCTCCTATAATTCACCCCTCCACTTT CASSIYSSYNSPLHF many TRBJ1-6 15 NA TRBV19
TGTGCCAGCAGCTATGCGTCCGGGGAGCTGTTTTTT CASSYASGELFF NA TRBJ2-2 12 NA TRBV7-2
TGTGCCAGCACCATGGGGACAGGGGGCACTGAAGCTTTCTTT CASTMGTGGTEAFF once TRBJ1-1 14 TRBD1 TRBV5-4
TGTGCCGGTCGGATAGACAATAACTATGGCTACACCTTC CAGRIDNNYGYTF NA TRBJ1-2 13 NA TRBV5-4
TGTGCCAGCAGCCCGACAGGGGCCCGCAATCAGCCCCAGCATTTT CASSPTGARNQPQHF NA TRBJ1-5 15 TRBD1 TRBV7-9
TGTGCCAGCAGCATAACAGGGTTCGATACGCAGTATTTT CASSITGFDTQYF NA TRBJ2-3 13 NA TRBV7-2
TGTGCCAGCAGCCAAGTCATAGCTGCCTACAATGAGCAGTTCTTC CASSQVIAAYNEQFF NA TRBJ2-1 15 NA TRBV14
TGTGCCAGCAGCCCATTCGGGAGCTCCTACAATGAGCAGTTCTTC CASSPFGSSYNEQFF NA TRBJ2-1 15 NA TRBV7-2
TGTGCCAGCGGAGGACTAGCGATTTACGAGCAGTACTTC CASGGLAIYEQYF NA TRBJ2-7 13 TRBD2 TRBV2
TGTGCCAGCAGCTCGACAAGCCTTAATTCACCCCTCCACTTT CASSSTSLNSPLHF NA TRBJ1-6 14 NA TRBV7-9
TGTGCCAGCAGCAGAGCGGGAGATGCCCCCTACGAGCAGTACTTC CASSRAGDAPYEQYF NA TRBJ2-7 15 TRBD2 TRBV5-5
TGTGCCAGCAGCGACACAGGGTTGAGTGGCTACACCTTC CASSDTGLSGYTF NA TRBJ1-2 13 NA TRBV9
TGTGCCAGCAGTGACTCAGGGAGGATCTACGAGCAGTACTTC CASSDSGRIYEQYF many TRBJ2-7 14 NA TRBV6-1
TGTGCCAGCAGTCGGACAGGGGAGACCCAGTACTTC CASSRTGETQYF NA TRBJ2-5 12 TRBD1 TRBV28
TGTGCCAGCAGTTACGATGCGGGTTCCTACAATGAGCAGTTCTTC CASSYDAGSYNEQFF NA TRBJ2-1 15 NA TRBV6-6
TGCGCCAGCACGAACACAGGGGAAAGCACAGATACGCAGTATTTT CASTNTGESTDTQYF NA TRBJ2-3 15 TRBD1 TRBV5-1
TGTGCCTGGCTAGATATAGCCAAAAACATTCAGTACTTC CAWLDIAKNIQYF NA TRBJ2-4 13 NA TRBV30
TGTGCCAGCAGTTTCTTTGCCCCGGGACAGGGGACCTACGAGCAGTACTTC CASSFFAPGQGTYEQYF NA TRBJ2-7 17 TRBD1 TRBV28
TGTGCCAGTAGTGTCTTACAGGGGGGGGCCTTCAATGAGCAGTTCTTC CASSVLQGGAFNEQFF NA TRBJ2-1 16 NA TRBV19
TGTGCCAGCAGTTTAAGTCAGGGGGTGAATGAGCAGTTCTTC CASSLSQGVNEQFF NA TRBJ2-1 14 TRBD1 TRBV27
TGTGCCAGCAGCTTTGGCGGAACTAGCACAGATACGCAGTATTTT CASSFGGTSTDTQYF NA TRBJ2-3 15 NA TRBV5-4
TGTGCCAGCAGCTTAGCTCCGGGACTAGCGGGATCAGGTGAGCAGTTCTTC CASSLAPGLAGSGEQFF once TRBJ2-1 17 TRBD2 TRBV7-9